This T cell receptor (beta chain) was sequenced during a study of cytomegalovirus exposure and HLA in healthy donors. TCRdb's copy holds only in-frame clones and misses some; the assay was immunoSEQ multiplex PCR. Seen here are tens of thousands of clones, 95% to 98% observed once, and the top ten hold around 1.5%. Germline CDR1 SEHNR, CDR2 FQNEAQ (reference sequence). The trim removed 0 bases at V and 5 bases at J, leaving 4 bases unmatched. The CDR3 has 14 residues. This receptor was obtained from a woman younger than 30 in good health and CMV-seropositive. Source material: PBMCs. The V and J genes are TRBV7-9 and TRBJ2-7, with TRBD2 identical over 7 bases. In nucleotides, the CDR3 is TGTGCCAGCAGCTTAGCGACTAGCCTCAACGAGCAGTACTTC. Its protein is CASSLATSLNEQYF.